The subject of this entry is one TCR beta chain. The antigen remains unidentified. Profiling relied on immunoSEQ multiplex PCR, and the TCRdb table lists in-frame clones only, not all of them. In the table there are 300,000 to 400,000 clones, 92% of which are singletons. These data are taken from a study of Ad26.COV2.S vaccination and SARS-CoV-2 variants. Notes on the study in general: The breadth of spike-specific CD8+ and CD4+ T cell responses after vaccination was reportedly substantial.

This specimen consisted of peripheral blood, obtained after recovery from COVID-19. The receptor was isolated from a human donor who had recovered from COVID-19.

The CDR3 DNA reads TGTGCCAGCAGCCCCCCGGTGGGGGTACTGAGGAATGAGCAGTTCTTC. This encodes CASSPPVGVLRNEQFF. The rearrangement joins TRBV9 to TRBJ2-1; either TRBD1 or TRBD2 may fit D (5 bases each). From germline, CDR1 is SGDLS and CDR2 YYNGEE. V lost 4 bases and J 7 bases, leaving 21 bases between the germline ends. CDR3 length: 16 residues.